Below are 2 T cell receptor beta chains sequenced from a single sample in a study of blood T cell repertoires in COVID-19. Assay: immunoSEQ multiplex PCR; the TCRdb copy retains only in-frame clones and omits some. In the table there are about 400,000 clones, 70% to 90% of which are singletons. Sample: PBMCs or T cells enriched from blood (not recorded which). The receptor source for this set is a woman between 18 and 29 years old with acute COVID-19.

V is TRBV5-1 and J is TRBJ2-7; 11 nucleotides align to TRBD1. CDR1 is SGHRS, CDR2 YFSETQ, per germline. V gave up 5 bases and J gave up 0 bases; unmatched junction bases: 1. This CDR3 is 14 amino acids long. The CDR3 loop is CASRGTGGSYEQYF. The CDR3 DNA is TGCGCCAGCAGAGGGACAGGGGGCTCCTACGAGCAGTACTTC. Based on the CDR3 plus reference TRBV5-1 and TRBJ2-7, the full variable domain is KAGVTQTPRYLIKTRGQQVTLSCSPISGHRSVSWYQQTPGQGLQFLFEYFSETQRNKGNFPGRFSGRQFSNSRSEMNVSTLELGDSALYLCASRGTGGSYEQYFGPGTRLTVT.

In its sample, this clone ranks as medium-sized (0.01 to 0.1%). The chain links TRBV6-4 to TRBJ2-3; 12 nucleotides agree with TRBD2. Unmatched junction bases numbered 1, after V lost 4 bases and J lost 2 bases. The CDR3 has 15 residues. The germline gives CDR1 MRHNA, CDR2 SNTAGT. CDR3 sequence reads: CASSGTSGNTDTQYF. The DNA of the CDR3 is TGTGCCAGCAGTGGGACTAGCGGGAACACAGATACGCAGTATTTT.